The clone carrying this T cell receptor beta chain has only a few counts. Its target is not known. Trimming at V came to 3 bases and at J to 0 bases, leaving 4 bases not matched to a gene. The CDR3 covers 16 residues. Germline V gives CDR1 SGHVS, CDR2 FQNEAQ. The sample comes from a study of T cell repertoires in cytomegalovirus infection. Background on the study: Indications of both CMV infection and matching HLA type were provided by public TCR beta signatures.

General study points: Ex vivo responses were dominated by HLA-C-restricted CMV-specific TCR beta clonotypes. Summed public TCR beta family frequency identified CMV carriers bearing the relevant HLA.

TCRdb recomputed calls from the reads with MiXCR, one row per CDR3 protein. This sample has some 180,000 distinct CDR3 sequences, with 15% to 20% found just once. The rearrangement uses TRBV7-8 and TRBJ2-7; 11 bases agree with TRBD2. This TCR was sampled from a human donor in good health (CMV status not recorded). Some clones in this sample may be carry-over from other donors' samples. The material sequenced was PBMCs. The CDR3 sequence: CASSFRLAGSSYEQYF. CDR3 nucleotides: TGTGCCAGCAGCTTCCGACTAGCGGGGAGCTCCTACGAGCAGTACTTC.